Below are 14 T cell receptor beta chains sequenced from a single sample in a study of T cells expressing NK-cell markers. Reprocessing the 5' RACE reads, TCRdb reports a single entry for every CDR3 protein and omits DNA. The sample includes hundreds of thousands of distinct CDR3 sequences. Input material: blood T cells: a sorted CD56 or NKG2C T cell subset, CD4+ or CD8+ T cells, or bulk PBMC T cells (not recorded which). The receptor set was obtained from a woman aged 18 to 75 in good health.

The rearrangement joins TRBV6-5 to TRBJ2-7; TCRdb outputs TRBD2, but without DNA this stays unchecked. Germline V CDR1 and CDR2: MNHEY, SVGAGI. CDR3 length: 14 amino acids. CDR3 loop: CASSWTSGTYEQYF.

The CDR3 reads CASSYRGDWANNEQFF. The rearrangement links TRBV11-3 to TRBJ2-1; TCRdb proposes TRBD1, but this gene call is untestable without DNA. The CDR3 sequence is 16 residues long. Germline V gene lookup returns CDR1 SGHNT and CDR2 YENEEA.

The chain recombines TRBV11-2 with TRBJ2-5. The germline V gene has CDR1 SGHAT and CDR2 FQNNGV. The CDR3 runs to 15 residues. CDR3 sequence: CASSSDSLGQETQYF.

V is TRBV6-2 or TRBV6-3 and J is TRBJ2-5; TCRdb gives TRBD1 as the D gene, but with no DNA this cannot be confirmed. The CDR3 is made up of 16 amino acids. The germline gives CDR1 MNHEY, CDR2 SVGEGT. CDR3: CASSPWDPPGSGTQYF.

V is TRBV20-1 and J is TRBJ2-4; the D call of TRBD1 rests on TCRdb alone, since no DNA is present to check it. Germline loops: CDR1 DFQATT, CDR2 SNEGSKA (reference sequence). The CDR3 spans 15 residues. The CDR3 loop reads CSAPSVTEGGNIQYF.

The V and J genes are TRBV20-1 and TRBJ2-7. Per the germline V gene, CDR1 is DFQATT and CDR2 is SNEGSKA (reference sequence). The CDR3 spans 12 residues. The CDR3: CSASPRLDEQYF.

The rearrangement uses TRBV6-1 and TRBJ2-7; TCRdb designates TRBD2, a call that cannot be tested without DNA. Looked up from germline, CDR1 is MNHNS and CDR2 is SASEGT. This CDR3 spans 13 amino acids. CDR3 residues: CASRGTSRYEQYF.

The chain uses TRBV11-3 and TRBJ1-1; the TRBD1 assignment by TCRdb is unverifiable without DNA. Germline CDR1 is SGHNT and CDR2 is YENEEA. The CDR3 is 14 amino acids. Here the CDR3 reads CASGTGGARTEAFF.

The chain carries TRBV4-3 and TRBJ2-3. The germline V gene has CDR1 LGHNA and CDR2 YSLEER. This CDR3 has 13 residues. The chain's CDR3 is CASSQDVIATQYF.

The CDR3 sequence: CASSYAGHYGYTF. The chain combines TRBV6-2 or TRBV6-3 with TRBJ1-2; TCRdb's assignment of TRBD1 cannot be checked, as there is no DNA. The germline gives CDR1 MNHEY, CDR2 SVGEGT. This CDR3 is 13 amino acids long.

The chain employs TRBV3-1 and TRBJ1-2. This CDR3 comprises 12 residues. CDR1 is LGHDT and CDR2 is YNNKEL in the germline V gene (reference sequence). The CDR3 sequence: CASSSRTYGYTF.

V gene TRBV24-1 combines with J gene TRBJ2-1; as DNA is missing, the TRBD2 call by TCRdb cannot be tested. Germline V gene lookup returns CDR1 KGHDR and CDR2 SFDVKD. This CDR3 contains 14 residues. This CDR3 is CATGRARLNNEQLF.

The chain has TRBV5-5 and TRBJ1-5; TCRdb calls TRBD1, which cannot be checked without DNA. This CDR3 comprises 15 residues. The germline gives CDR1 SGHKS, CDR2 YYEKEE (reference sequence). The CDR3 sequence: CASSPGQLYNQPQHF.

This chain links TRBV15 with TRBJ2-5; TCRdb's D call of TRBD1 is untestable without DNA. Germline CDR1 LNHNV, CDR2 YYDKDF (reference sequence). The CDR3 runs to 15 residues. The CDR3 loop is CATSRRTGVGETQYF.